This TCR beta chain was observed in a study of blood T cells in healthy people across ages. Together with a sample-barcoded 5' primer, a J-beta primer mix was included in a second PCR lasting roughly 6 to 12 cycles. From the 5' RACE reads, TCRdb called clonotypes with MiXCR, one entry per CDR3 protein. The sample carries about 1.8 million distinct CDR3 sequences, 49% recorded once. This TCR was sampled from a woman between 40 and 55 years old in good health. Specimen: blood.

The CDR3 DNA is TGTGCCAGCAACCCTCGGGGGGCGAACACTGAAGCTTTCTTT. As protein: CASNPRGANTEAFF. The chain uses TRBV12-3 or TRBV12-4 and TRBJ1-1, with D maybe TRBD1 (6 bases). The CDR3 consists of 14 residues. Trimming stripped 7 bases from V and 1 base from J, with 13 bases between.